This is a list of T cell receptor beta chains from one sample in a study of blood T cell repertoires in COVID-19. TCRdb's table, derived via immunoSEQ multiplex PCR, lists solely in-frame clones and lacks some. The sample holds approximately 140,000 clones, less than 90% seen once. Sample: peripheral blood. The receptors derive from a human donor with COVID-19, enrolled during active disease. The donor label of this sample is uncertain. Both conserved end residues are part of each CDR3. D genes are given only for firm matches. Rows give clone size only sometimes, using once, few, many, or a class for an expanded clone.

D,V,J,size,CDR3,DNA
TRBD2,TRBV7-9,TRBJ2-7,.,CASSLRVFGGGAEQYF,TGTGCCAGCAGCTTAAGGGTTTTCGGGGGGGGCGCCGAGCAGTACTTC
TRBD2,TRBV28,TRBJ2-1,.,CASAGAGGHNEQFF,TGTGCCAGCGCGGGAGCGGGAGGCCACAATGAGCAGTTCTTC
.,TRBV28,TRBJ1-2,.,CASSPPVGGFRGYTF,TGTGCCAGCAGTCCCCCCGTGGGGGGATTTCGTGGCTACACCTTC
TRBD1,TRBV7-8,TRBJ1-3,.,CASSLGTGGGNTIYF,TGTGCCAGCAGCCTCGGGACAGGCGGGGGAAACACCATATATTTT
.,TRBV7-2,TRBJ1-5,.,CASSVQEGGGIQPQHF,TGTGCCAGCAGCGTCCAGGAGGGGGGGGGAATTCAGCCCCAGCATTTT
.,TRBV27,TRBJ2-3,once,CASSPVTGIGTDTQYF,TGTGCCAGCAGTCCGGTGACGGGAATAGGCACAGATACGCAGTATTTT
TRBD1,TRBV5-5,TRBJ1-6,few,CASSLGTGGTGPLHF,TGTGCCAGCAGCTTGGGGACAGGGGGTACAGGGCCCCTCCACTTT
TRBD1,TRBV11-3,TRBJ2-2,.,CASSQGAANTGELFF,TGTGCCAGCAGCCAGGGGGCGGCTAACACCGGGGAGCTGTTTTTT
TRBD1,TRBV6-1,TRBJ1-5,.,CASSETGFMGEPQHF,TGTGCCAGCAGTGAGACAGGGTTTATGGGTGAGCCCCAGCATTTT
.,TRBV18,TRBJ2-3,.,CASSPEAHVSATDTQYF,TGTGCCAGCTCACCTGAAGCCCATGTCAGCGCCACAGATACGCAGTATTTT
TRBD1,TRBV18,TRBJ1-4,.,CASSPTNSGTANEKLFF,TGTGCCAGCTCACCAACGAACTCCGGGACAGCTAATGAAAAACTGTTTTTT
.,TRBV6-1,TRBJ2-4,.,CASSEAPGVAKNIQYF,TGTGCCAGCAGTGAAGCCCCAGGGGTAGCCAAAAACATTCAGTACTTC
TRBD1,TRBV7-9,TRBJ1-2,.,CASSPRDRAPGYTF,TGTGCCAGCAGCCCGCGGGACAGGGCGCCCGGCTACACCTTC
TRBD2,TRBV11-3,TRBJ2-7,.,CASSFGTTWGGSDEQYF,TGTGCCAGCAGCTTCGGGACTACATGGGGCGGGAGCGACGAGCAGTACTTC
.,TRBV5-6,TRBJ2-3,.,CASSLGAPDTQYF,TGTGCCAGCAGCTTGGGGGCGCCAGATACGCAGTATTTT
TRBD2,TRBV6-1,TRBJ2-6,.,CASSEGGAGANVLTF,TGTGCCAGCAGTGAGGGGGGGGCTGGGGCCAACGTCCTGACTTTC
.,TRBV21-1,TRBJ1-2,.,CASSNSHGSYTF,TGTGCCAGCAGCAACTCTCACGGGTCCTACACCTTC
TRBD1,TRBV5-1,TRBJ1-5,.,CASSPGTDSNQPQHF,TGCGCCAGCAGCCCAGGGACAGATAGCAATCAGCCCCAGCATTTT
.,TRBV19,TRBJ1-3,.,CASSPRTGVVNTIYF,TGTGCCAGTAGTCCCCGGACTGGAGTCGTGAACACCATATATTTT
TRBD1,TRBV14,TRBJ1-1,.,CASSRGTGSTKTEAFF,TGTGCCAGCAGCCGGGGGACAGGGAGTACGAAGACTGAAGCTTTCTTT
.,TRBV6-2/TRBV6-3,TRBJ1-5,.,CASSYRGRSNQPQHF,TGTGCCAGCAGTTACAGGGGAAGGAGCAATCAGCCCCAGCATTTT
.,TRBV6-5,TRBJ2-3,.,CASMGVWGTDTQYF,TGTGCCAGCATGGGCGTCTGGGGCACAGATACGCAGTATTTT
TRBD2,TRBV9,TRBJ2-5,once,CASSPFGTSGTQETQYF,TGTGCCAGCAGCCCCTTCGGGACTAGCGGGACCCAAGAGACCCAGTACTTC
.,TRBV6-1,TRBJ1-5,.,CASSEIGGAQPQHF,TGTGCCAGCAGTGAAATAGGAGGGGCTCAGCCCCAGCATTTT
TRBD2,TRBV6-1,TRBJ2-2,.,CASSEARLAGNTGELFF,TGTGCCAGCAGTGAAGCGAGGCTAGCGGGCAACACCGGGGAGCTGTTTTTT
TRBD2,TRBV5-1,TRBJ2-5,.,CASSETSGPQETQYF,TGCGCCAGCAGCGAGACTAGCGGACCCCAAGAGACCCAGTACTTC
.,TRBV5-1,TRBJ1-6,.,CASSLGVDRSSPLHF,TGCGCCAGCAGCTTGGGGGTGGACAGATCCTCACCCCTCCACTTT
.,TRBV29-1,TRBJ1-2,.,CSVSANYGYTF,TGCAGCGTTTCGGCTAACTATGGCTACACCTTC
.,TRBV27,TRBJ1-2,.,CASSSMSGAENYGYTF,TGTGCCAGCAGTTCTATGAGTGGGGCCGAGAACTATGGCTACACCTTC
.,TRBV14,TRBJ2-7,.,CASSQDLAGEQYF,TGTGCCAGCAGCCAAGATCTAGCCGGCGAGCAGTACTTC
.,TRBV7-2,TRBJ2-1,.,CASSLGRTGGKQFF,TGTGCCAGCAGCTTAGGCCGGACAGGCGGGAAGCAGTTCTTC
TRBD2,TRBV5-1,TRBJ2-1,.,CASSLELAGRNRLSYNEQFF,TGCGCCAGCAGCTTGGAACTAGCGGGCCGAAACCGACTCTCCTACAATGAGCAGTTCTTC
.,TRBV6-6,TRBJ2-2,.,CASSPPGGRVGELFF,TGTGCCAGCAGTCCACCGGGCGGCAGGGTCGGGGAGCTGTTTTTT
TRBD1,TRBV2,TRBJ1-6,.,CAGKGQGVLPLHF,TGTGCCGGGAAGGGACAGGGGGTCTTACCCCTCCACTTT
TRBD1,TRBV11-2,TRBJ1-6,few,CASSLEPGQSSYNSPLHF,TGTGCCAGCAGCTTGGAGCCGGGACAGAGCTCCTATAATTCACCCCTCCACTTT
.,TRBV7-2,TRBJ1-4,.,CASSHGQNLIPKLFF,TGTGCCAGCAGCCACGGACAGAACCTTATACCAAAACTGTTTTTT
TRBD1,TRBV5-4,TRBJ1-2,.,CASSQQGAGYGYTF,TGTGCCAGCAGCCAACAGGGGGCAGGTTATGGCTACACCTTC
TRBD2,TRBV11-2,TRBJ2-3,.,CASSPRRLAGSDTQYF,TGTGCCAGCAGCCCTAGACGACTAGCGGGGTCAGATACGCAGTATTTT
.,TRBV21-1,TRBJ1-5,.,CASSKDSPISNQPQHF,TGTGCCAGCAGCAAGGACAGTCCTATTAGCAATCAGCCCCAGCATTTT
TRBD1,TRBV5-1,TRBJ2-7,.,CASSSTGQGSYEQYF,TGCGCCAGCAGCTCGACGGGACAGGGGTCCTACGAGCAGTACTTC
.,TRBV7-3,TRBJ2-1,.,CASSLTFSYEQFF,TGTGCCAGCAGCTTAACGTTTTCTTATGAGCAGTTCTTC
.,TRBV19,TRBJ1-2,.,CASSINGYDYTF,TGTGCCAGTAGTATAAACGGGTACGACTACACCTTC
TRBD2,TRBV2,TRBJ2-1,.,CASTNSGSWGRAEQFF,TGTGCCAGCACCAACTCGGGGTCCTGGGGGAGGGCTGAGCAGTTCTTC
TRBD1,TRBV6-5,TRBJ1-2,.,CASSSENGQGAHGYTF,TGTGCCAGCAGTTCTGAGAATGGCCAGGGGGCGCATGGCTACACCTTC
.,TRBV7-2,TRBJ1-2,.,CASSRDRHYGYTF,TGTGCCAGCAGCCGAGACAGACACTATGGCTACACCTTC
TRBD1,TRBV11-3,TRBJ2-3,.,CASSRDRASTDTQYF,TGTGCCAGCAGCCGGGACAGGGCAAGCACAGATACGCAGTATTTT
.,TRBV5-4,TRBJ1-3,.,CASSQGAGSGNTIYF,TGTGCCAGCAGCCAGGGTGCCGGGTCTGGAAACACCATATATTTT
.,TRBV25-1,TRBJ1-3,few,CASSESSAGNTIYF,TGTGCCAGCAGTGAGTCCAGTGCCGGAAACACCATATATTTT
TRBD1,TRBV11-3,TRBJ2-3,.,CASSQQGLTTDTQYF,TGTGCCAGCAGCCAACAGGGGCTCACCACAGATACGCAGTATTTT